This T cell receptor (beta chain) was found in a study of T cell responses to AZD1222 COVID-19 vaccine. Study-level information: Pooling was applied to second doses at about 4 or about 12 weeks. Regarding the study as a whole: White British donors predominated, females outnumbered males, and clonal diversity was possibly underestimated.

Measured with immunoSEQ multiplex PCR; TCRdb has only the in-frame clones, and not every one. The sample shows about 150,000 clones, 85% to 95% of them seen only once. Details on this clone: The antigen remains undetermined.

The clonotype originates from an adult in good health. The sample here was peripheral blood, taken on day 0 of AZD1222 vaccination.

CDR3 nucleotides: TGCAGTGGGGGGGAGGTCGAGACCCAGTACTTC. It translates to CSGGEVETQYF. The chain uses TRBV29-1 and TRBJ2-5; 7 bases are a match to TRBD2. CDR3 length: 11 amino acids. The germline gives CDR1 SQVTM, CDR2 ANQGSEA.